Listed below are T cell receptor beta chains from one sample, sequenced in a study of identical twins. TCRdb used MiXCR to reprocess the 5' RACE reads, holding one entry per CDR3 protein. The repertoire holds approximately 220,000 distinct CDR3 sequences, with 6% to 9% as singletons. The same sample was also used in a study of yellow fever vaccine responses in identical twins.

Sequenced sample: memory (CD45RO+) T cells sorted from blood. The receptor source for this set is a woman under 30 in good health. CDR3s include the opening cysteine and the closing phenylalanine or tryptophan. The order of the fields is CDR3 length, J gene, V gene, clone size, D gene, CDR3 DNA, CDR3 protein. A D gene is named only where the DNA matches it firmly. Size is omitted from some rows. Given values are once, few, many or a class for expanded clones.

CDR3 length: 15; J gene: TRBJ2-7; V gene: TRBV5-1; clone size: NA; D gene: TRBD2; CDR3 DNA: TGCGCCAGCAGCCCGGAGGGCGGGGGGGGCATCGAGCAGTACTTC; CDR3 protein: CASSPEGGGGIEQYF
CDR3 length: 13; J gene: TRBJ2-2; V gene: TRBV29-1; clone size: few; D gene: NA; CDR3 DNA: TGCAGCGCCGACAGGTCCAACACCGGGGAGCTGTTTTTT; CDR3 protein: CSADRSNTGELFF
CDR3 length: 17; J gene: TRBJ2-3; V gene: TRBV6-2/TRBV6-3; clone size: many; D gene: NA; CDR3 DNA: TGTGCCAGCAGTTACGAGTCTCGTCATCTGGACACAGATACGCAGTATTTT; CDR3 protein: CASSYESRHLDTDTQYF
CDR3 length: 13; J gene: TRBJ2-1; V gene: TRBV5-1; clone size: NA; D gene: NA; CDR3 DNA: TGCGCCAGCAGCTCCGGGACGAACAATGAGCAGTTCTTC; CDR3 protein: CASSSGTNNEQFF
CDR3 length: 15; J gene: TRBJ2-1; V gene: TRBV10-3; clone size: many; D gene: NA; CDR3 DNA: TGTGCCATCAGTTTAGGGACCTTGATTGGGAATGAGCAGTTCTTC; CDR3 protein: CAISLGTLIGNEQFF
CDR3 length: 13; J gene: TRBJ1-1; V gene: TRBV7-2; clone size: many; D gene: NA; CDR3 DNA: TGTGCCAGCAGCGGACGGACAGTCACTGAAGCTTTCTTT; CDR3 protein: CASSGRTVTEAFF
CDR3 length: 13; J gene: TRBJ2-1; V gene: TRBV9; clone size: few; D gene: NA; CDR3 DNA: TGTGCCAGCAGCGTGCTACTGAACAATGAGCAGTTCTTC; CDR3 protein: CASSVLLNNEQFF
CDR3 length: 15; J gene: TRBJ1-4; V gene: TRBV25-1; clone size: many; D gene: NA; CDR3 DNA: TGTGCCAGCAGTGAGTGGGCCACAGGGAATGAAAAACTGTTTTTT; CDR3 protein: CASSEWATGNEKLFF
CDR3 length: 13; J gene: TRBJ2-1; V gene: TRBV9; clone size: NA; D gene: NA; CDR3 DNA: TGTGCCAGCAGCGTAGATTTGTACAATGAGCAGTTCTTC; CDR3 protein: CASSVDLYNEQFF
CDR3 length: 16; J gene: TRBJ2-1; V gene: TRBV7-2; clone size: many; D gene: TRBD1; CDR3 DNA: TGTGCCAGCAGCCAGTACGGGACAGGGATCTACAATGAGCAGTTCTTC; CDR3 protein: CASSQYGTGIYNEQFF
CDR3 length: 12; J gene: TRBJ2-3; V gene: TRBV11-2; clone size: few; D gene: NA; CDR3 DNA: TGTGCCAGCAGCCTTAGCCTCCATACGCAGTATTTT; CDR3 protein: CASSLSLHTQYF
CDR3 length: 16; J gene: TRBJ2-2; V gene: TRBV5-1; clone size: many; D gene: TRBD2; CDR3 DNA: TGCGCCAGCAGCCCACAAGCGGGAGCGAACACCGGGGAGCTGTTTTTT; CDR3 protein: CASSPQAGANTGELFF
CDR3 length: 14; J gene: TRBJ2-3; V gene: TRBV12-3/TRBV12-4; clone size: many; D gene: NA; CDR3 DNA: TGTGCCAGCAGTTTCTTGGGAATCACAGATACGCAGTATTTT; CDR3 protein: CASSFLGITDTQYF
CDR3 length: 17; J gene: TRBJ2-7; V gene: TRBV7-2; clone size: many; D gene: TRBD1; CDR3 DNA: TGTGCCAGCAGCAGAAAGATTGGGACAGCCCACAACTACGAGCAGTACTTC; CDR3 protein: CASSRKIGTAHNYEQYF
CDR3 length: 17; J gene: TRBJ2-1; V gene: TRBV28; clone size: NA; D gene: TRBD2; CDR3 DNA: TGTGCCAGCAGCTCTAGACTAGCGGGAGTGGGTAAGAATGAGCAGTTCTTC; CDR3 protein: CASSSRLAGVGKNEQFF
CDR3 length: 13; J gene: TRBJ2-7; V gene: TRBV20-1; clone size: few; D gene: NA; CDR3 DNA: TGCAGTGCCGTCTATGAAGGCTCCTACGAGCAGTACTTC; CDR3 protein: CSAVYEGSYEQYF
CDR3 length: 15; J gene: TRBJ2-2; V gene: TRBV2; clone size: NA; D gene: NA; CDR3 DNA: TGTGCCAGCAGTGTCATCGGGGGAAACACCGAGGAGCTGTTTTTT; CDR3 protein: CASSVIGGNTEELFF
CDR3 length: 15; J gene: TRBJ2-6; V gene: TRBV20-1; clone size: few; D gene: NA; CDR3 DNA: TGCAGTGCCCCCGGGACGCTTTCTGGGGCCAACGTCCTGACTTTC; CDR3 protein: CSAPGTLSGANVLTF
CDR3 length: 15; J gene: TRBJ2-5; V gene: TRBV3-1; clone size: NA; D gene: NA; CDR3 DNA: TGTGCCAGCAGCCAAGATTTGGCTACCCAAGAGACCCAGTACTTC; CDR3 protein: CASSQDLATQETQYF
CDR3 length: 15; J gene: TRBJ1-6; V gene: TRBV6-1; clone size: NA; D gene: TRBD1; CDR3 DNA: TGTGCCAGCGGGGTTGGGGGACAGTACAATTCACCCCTCCACTTT; CDR3 protein: CASGVGGQYNSPLHF
CDR3 length: 12; J gene: TRBJ2-1; V gene: TRBV6-1; clone size: NA; D gene: NA; CDR3 DNA: TGTGCCAGCAGTATCGCGGCAAATGAGCAGTTCTTC; CDR3 protein: CASSIAANEQFF
CDR3 length: 14; J gene: TRBJ2-5; V gene: TRBV27; clone size: many; D gene: TRBD2; CDR3 DNA: TGTGCCAGCAGTTTATATCGGGGGGGAAAGACCCAGTACTTC; CDR3 protein: CASSLYRGGKTQYF
CDR3 length: 15; J gene: TRBJ1-5; V gene: TRBV2; clone size: few; D gene: NA; CDR3 DNA: TGTGCCAGCAGTGGGTATGGACAGACAGATCAGCCCCAGCATTTT; CDR3 protein: CASSGYGQTDQPQHF
CDR3 length: 16; J gene: TRBJ2-7; V gene: TRBV4-2; clone size: few; D gene: NA; CDR3 DNA: TGTGCCAGCAGTCAACTCACCCCGGGACTTCCCTACGAGCAGTACTTC; CDR3 protein: CASSQLTPGLPYEQYF
CDR3 length: 13; J gene: TRBJ1-2; V gene: TRBV7-2; clone size: many; D gene: NA; CDR3 DNA: TGTGCCAGCAGCCCTACCAGGGATAGTGGCTACACCTTC; CDR3 protein: CASSPTRDSGYTF
CDR3 length: 13; J gene: TRBJ2-5; V gene: TRBV20-1; clone size: many; D gene: TRBD2; CDR3 DNA: TGCAGTGCTAGAGCGGGGGGGCGAGAGACCCAGTACTTC; CDR3 protein: CSARAGGRETQYF
CDR3 length: 14; J gene: TRBJ2-2; V gene: TRBV28; clone size: NA; D gene: NA; CDR3 DNA: TGTGCCAGCAGTTTTGACGGATACACCGGGGAGCTGTTTTTT; CDR3 protein: CASSFDGYTGELFF
CDR3 length: 14; J gene: TRBJ2-3; V gene: TRBV11-2; clone size: many; D gene: TRBD2; CDR3 DNA: TGTGCCAGCAGGGACCTAGCGGAGGAAGATACGCAGTATTTT; CDR3 protein: CASRDLAEEDTQYF
CDR3 length: 13; J gene: TRBJ1-2; V gene: TRBV18; clone size: NA; D gene: NA; CDR3 DNA: TGTGCCAGCTCACGGGGGAGGAACTATGGCTACACCTTC; CDR3 protein: CASSRGRNYGYTF
CDR3 length: 15; J gene: TRBJ2-3; V gene: TRBV10-3; clone size: NA; D gene: TRBD2; CDR3 DNA: TGTGCCATCTCCCGGACTAGCGGAAGCACAGATACGCAGTATTTT; CDR3 protein: CAISRTSGSTDTQYF
CDR3 length: 15; J gene: TRBJ1-1; V gene: TRBV11-1; clone size: few; D gene: TRBD1; CDR3 DNA: TGTGCCAGCAGCTTAGCCCCGGGACAGGGGGCTGAAGCTTTCTTT; CDR3 protein: CASSLAPGQGAEAFF
CDR3 length: 13; J gene: TRBJ2-2; V gene: TRBV6-4; clone size: many; D gene: NA; CDR3 DNA: TGTGCCAGCAGTGACAGGGACACCGGGGAGCTGTTTTTT; CDR3 protein: CASSDRDTGELFF
CDR3 length: 17; J gene: TRBJ1-1; V gene: TRBV3-1; clone size: NA; D gene: NA; CDR3 DNA: TGTGCCAGCAGCCGCCGAAAGATGCGAGGTTGGAGCACTGAAGCTTTCTTT; CDR3 protein: CASSRRKMRGWSTEAFF
CDR3 length: 14; J gene: TRBJ1-2; V gene: TRBV5-7; clone size: once; D gene: NA; CDR3 DNA: TGTGCCAGCAGCCCGGGGCAGGGGTACTATGGCTACACCTTC; CDR3 protein: CASSPGQGYYGYTF
CDR3 length: 12; J gene: TRBJ1-1; V gene: TRBV6-5; clone size: few; D gene: NA; CDR3 DNA: TGTGCCAGCAGTCAGGACGGCCGGGAAGCTTTCTTT; CDR3 protein: CASSQDGREAFF
CDR3 length: 14; J gene: TRBJ1-6; V gene: TRBV6-1; clone size: few; D gene: TRBD1; CDR3 DNA: TGTGCCAGCAGTGCTCGGACAGGCAATTCACCCCTCCACTTT; CDR3 protein: CASSARTGNSPLHF
CDR3 length: 15; J gene: TRBJ1-4; V gene: TRBV6-5; clone size: many; D gene: NA; CDR3 DNA: TGTGCCAGCAGTTACTCGCCGAGTTGGGGGGAAAAACTGTTTTTT; CDR3 protein: CASSYSPSWGEKLFF
CDR3 length: 17; J gene: TRBJ2-1; V gene: TRBV20-1; clone size: NA; D gene: TRBD2; CDR3 DNA: TGCAGTGCTAGATCACTAGCGGGGGGGCCGGGTGGAAATGAGCAGTTCTTC; CDR3 protein: CSARSLAGGPGGNEQFF
CDR3 length: 15; J gene: TRBJ1-5; V gene: TRBV2; clone size: many; D gene: NA; CDR3 DNA: TGTGCCAGCAAGATAGAAGGGGGGCTCGGTCAGCCCCAGCATTTT; CDR3 protein: CASKIEGGLGQPQHF
CDR3 length: 15; J gene: TRBJ1-1; V gene: TRBV28; clone size: many; D gene: NA; CDR3 DNA: TGTGCCAGCAGTCTGGGGAGGGGAGTGAACACTGAAGCTTTCTTT; CDR3 protein: CASSLGRGVNTEAFF
CDR3 length: 13; J gene: TRBJ1-4; V gene: TRBV10-3; clone size: NA; D gene: NA; CDR3 DNA: TGTGCCATCAGTGATGAGCTTGGGGAAAAACTGTTTTTT; CDR3 protein: CAISDELGEKLFF
CDR3 length: 16; J gene: TRBJ2-5; V gene: TRBV12-3/TRBV12-4; clone size: few; D gene: TRBD2; CDR3 DNA: TGTGCCAGCAGTTTTGGAAGCGGGAGGCTAGGAGAGACCCAGTACTTC; CDR3 protein: CASSFGSGRLGETQYF
CDR3 length: 14; J gene: TRBJ2-7; V gene: TRBV10-3; clone size: many; D gene: NA; CDR3 DNA: TGTGCCATCAGTGACCAGGCCACCTCCGACGAGCAGTACTTC; CDR3 protein: CAISDQATSDEQYF
CDR3 length: 15; J gene: TRBJ2-7; V gene: TRBV7-2; clone size: NA; D gene: NA; CDR3 DNA: TGTGCCAGCAGCTTAGGGAGCGGGTTGTCGAACGAGCAGTACTTC; CDR3 protein: CASSLGSGLSNEQYF
CDR3 length: 14; J gene: TRBJ2-7; V gene: TRBV29-1; clone size: NA; D gene: NA; CDR3 DNA: TGCAGCGTTGGGGCTTGGGAACCCTGGTACGAGCAGTACTTC; CDR3 protein: CSVGAWEPWYEQYF
CDR3 length: 16; J gene: TRBJ2-3; V gene: TRBV9; clone size: NA; D gene: TRBD1; CDR3 DNA: TGTGCCAGCAGCGTAGGAGACAGGGCTTTCGGAGATACGCAGTATTTT; CDR3 protein: CASSVGDRAFGDTQYF
CDR3 length: 15; J gene: TRBJ2-1; V gene: TRBV7-8; clone size: NA; D gene: NA; CDR3 DNA: TGTGCCAGCAGCTCTGCCCGGGGGTTTTACAATGAGCAGTTCTTC; CDR3 protein: CASSSARGFYNEQFF
CDR3 length: 15; J gene: TRBJ1-1; V gene: TRBV5-1; clone size: many; D gene: NA; CDR3 DNA: TGCGCCAGCAGCTGGGGGCGCAGCCTGAACACTGAAGCTTTCTTT; CDR3 protein: CASSWGRSLNTEAFF
CDR3 length: 18; J gene: TRBJ2-7; V gene: TRBV6-5; clone size: few; D gene: TRBD2; CDR3 DNA: TGTGCCAGCAGTTACTCCCTGGGACTAGCGGGGGGTAACTACGAGCAGTACTTC; CDR3 protein: CASSYSLGLAGGNYEQYF
CDR3 length: 15; J gene: TRBJ2-2; V gene: TRBV2; clone size: few; D gene: TRBD2; CDR3 DNA: TGTGCCAGCAGGAGTCTTCGGGGGGGCCCCGGGGAGCTGTTTTTT; CDR3 protein: CASRSLRGGPGELFF
CDR3 length: 12; J gene: TRBJ2-7; V gene: TRBV5-1; clone size: NA; D gene: NA; CDR3 DNA: TGCGCCAGCAGCACGGACAGCTACGAGCAGTACTTC; CDR3 protein: CASSTDSYEQYF
CDR3 length: 15; J gene: TRBJ2-5; V gene: TRBV5-1; clone size: many; D gene: TRBD2; CDR3 DNA: TGCGCCAGCAACAAAAACGGGGGGAGCCAAGAGACCCAGTACTTC; CDR3 protein: CASNKNGGSQETQYF
CDR3 length: 15; J gene: TRBJ2-7; V gene: TRBV7-2; clone size: many; D gene: TRBD2; CDR3 DNA: TGTGCCAGCAGCTTACGGGACTACAAGGAATACGAGCAGTACTTC; CDR3 protein: CASSLRDYKEYEQYF
CDR3 length: 15; J gene: TRBJ1-5; V gene: TRBV20-1; clone size: few; D gene: TRBD1; CDR3 DNA: TGCAGTGCCCGGGACAGATCGTTTGTAAGGGAGCCCCAGCATTTT; CDR3 protein: CSARDRSFVREPQHF
CDR3 length: 17; J gene: TRBJ2-4; V gene: TRBV12-3/TRBV12-4; clone size: many; D gene: TRBD2; CDR3 DNA: TGTGCCATCCTGACTAGCGGGTCGATACTAGCCAAAAACATTCAGTACTTC; CDR3 protein: CAILTSGSILAKNIQYF